The 5 T cell receptor beta chains listed next were all sequenced from one sample in a study of chemoradiotherapy in HPV16-positive cancers. Assay used: immunoSEQ multiplex PCR; TCRdb lists only in-frame clones, some missing. The top ten hold about 4.6% of the sample, which has about 24,000 clones, more than 75% seen once. The sequencing here drew on blood, taken from a patient who underwent chemoradiotherapy. These receptors were collected from a human donor with HPV-associated anogenital cancer.

The rearrangement uses TRBV12-5 and TRBJ2-2, with TRBD2 matching over 7 bases. Germline assignment: CDR1 LGHNT and CDR2 FRNRAP. The J segment lost 4 bases and the V segment lost 6 bases, leaving 8 bases of the junction unmatched. CDR3 length equals 15 residues. The DNA of the CDR3 is TGTGCTAGTGGACGGGGGGTAGTGGGCACCGGGGAGCTGTTTTTT. Protein sequence: CASGRGVVGTGELFF. Full variable domain (remainder filled in from reference TRBV12-5 and TRBJ2-2): DARVTQTPRHKVTEMGQEVTMRCQPILGHNTVFWYRQTMMQGLELLAYFRNRAPLDDSGMPKDRFSAEMPDATLATLKIQPSEPRDSAVYFCASGRGVVGTGELFFGEGSRLTVL.

This clone was counted between two and nine times. This chain joins TRBV6-5 and TRBJ2-7; TRBD2 agrees at 11 bases. The CDR3 loop spans 15 amino acids. Germline V gene data show CDR1 as MNHEY and CDR2 as SVGAGI. V shed 5 bases and J 6 bases; nucleotides not matched to a gene: 9. In DNA, the CDR3 is TGTGCCAGCAGTGGCGGGCTAGCGGGAGGCAGCGAGCAGTACTTC. Residues: CASSGGLAGGSEQYF.

This clone appeared once. The V call is TRBV19, the J call TRBJ1-1; D might be TRBD1 (5 bases). There are 12 residues in the CDR3. With 6 bases removed from V and 6 bases from J, the gap between germline ends came to 11 bases. Germline-derived CDR1 and CDR2 are LNHDA and SQIVND (reference sequence). The CDR3 DNA follows: TGTGCCAGTAGCCGGGACGGAGCTGAAGCTTTCTTT. As protein: CASSRDGAEAFF.

This clone was counted between two and nine times. The chain couples TRBV6-1 to TRBJ2-7; 10 positions match TRBD1. Germline values: CDR1 MNHNS, CDR2 SASEGT. The CDR3 loop spans 15 amino acids. The trim removed 7 bases at V and 0 bases at J, leaving 6 bases unmatched. CDR3 region: CASNTRDRGSYEQYF. In nucleotides, the CDR3 is TGTGCCAGCAATACTCGGGACAGGGGCTCCTACGAGCAGTACTTC.

The chain couples TRBV11-3 to TRBJ2-2; D possibly corresponds to TRBD1 (6 bases). This CDR3 has 15 amino acids. Looked up from germline, CDR1 is SGHNT and CDR2 is YENEEA. Trimming removed 6 bases at V and 5 bases at J, with 16 bases between. The DNA of the CDR3 is TGTGCCAGCAGTTTACAGGGTAGAGATACCGGGGAGCTGTTTTTT. Its protein is CASSLQGRDTGELFF. Full variable domain (missing parts from reference TRBV11-3 and TRBJ2-2): EAGVVQSPRYKIIEKKQPVAFWCNPISGHNTLYWYLQNLGQGPELLIRYENEEAVDDSQLPKDRFSAERLKGVDSTLKIQPAELGDSAVYLCASSLQGRDTGELFFGEGSRLTVL.